What follows are 21 T cell receptor beta chains derived from one specimen sequenced in a study of cytomegalovirus exposure and HLA in healthy donors. The PCR was carried out with 60 Vbeta primers and 13 Jbeta primers. The protocol was immunoSEQ multiplex PCR, while the TCRdb copy is restricted to in-frame clones and leaves out a portion. The top ten clones hold approximately 8.6% of a sample with about 120,000 clones, 70% of them seen once. Sequenced input: PBMCs. The source is a man aged 30-40 years in good health and CMV-seropositive.

The CDR3 reads CASSLKTGDSGNTIYF. The CDR3 DNA follows: TGTGCCAGCAGCTTAAAGACAGGAGACTCTGGAAACACCATATATTTT. This sequence joins TRBV13 and TRBJ1-3; TRBD1 might be the D (6 bases). V lost 2 bases, J lost 0 bases, and 11 bases lay in between. This CDR3 is 16 amino acids long. In germline, CDR1 is PRHDT, CDR2 FYEKMQ (reference sequence).

This chain joins TRBV6-1 and TRBJ1-2; 9 positions agree with TRBD1. The CDR3 runs 17 residues. V lost 4 bases and J lost 3; bases outside the gene matches: 12. The V gene's germline CDR1 is MNHNS and CDR2 SASEGT. The CDR3 nucleotides are TGTGCCAGCAGTGCTGCGGATGGACAGGGGAAAGACTATGGCTACACCTTC. Amino acid sequence: CASSAADGQGKDYGYTF.

This sequence joins TRBV30 and TRBJ1-3; D remains unclear. V dropped 2 bases and J dropped 3 bases, with 8 bases sitting between them. This CDR3 region has 13 residues. Germline CDR1 is GTSNPN and CDR2 is SVGIG (reference sequence). CDR3 nucleotide sequence: TGTGCCTGGAGTCTTGAGGATGGAAACACCATATATTTT. Its translation: CAWSLEDGNTIYF.

The V call is TRBV6-5, the J call TRBJ1-5; 8 positions match TRBD1. The CDR3 totals 15 residues. With 5 bases clipped from V and 1 base from J, the junction kept 4 bases outside the gene matches. The V gene's germline CDR1 is MNHEY and CDR2 SVGAGI. CDR3 DNA sequence: TGTGCCAGCAGTGGGAGACAGGGGAGCAATCAGCCCCAGCATTTT. Protein: CASSGRQGSNQPQHF.

The CDR3 DNA reads as TGTGCCACGAAAGGGACACTTAACTATGGCTACACCTTC. Its translation: CATKGTLNYGYTF. This sequence joins TRBV27 and TRBJ1-2; possibly TRBD1 for D (6 bases). V lost 10 bases and J 1 base, leaving 13 bases between the germline ends. The germline V gene has CDR1 MNHEY and CDR2 SMNVEV (reference sequence). This CDR3 is built from 13 residues.

This clone has just a few counts. V and J are TRBV30 and TRBJ2-2; tentative D call: TRBD2 (7 bases). Trimming removed 2 bases at V and 0 bases at J, with 10 bases between. Per germline, CDR1 GTSNPN and CDR2 SVGIG (reference sequence). The CDR3 is 15 residues long. The CDR3 nucleotides read TGTGCCTGGAGTAGGGGGGGTACGAACACCGGGGAGCTGTTTTTT. This translates into CAWSRGGTNTGELFF.

V usage is TRBV5-1 and J usage is TRBJ1-2; tentative D call: TRBD1 (6 bases). This CDR3 has 15 residues. The germline gives CDR1 SGHRS, CDR2 YFSETQ. V gave up 4 bases and J gave up 8 bases, with 21 bases separating them. CDR3 residues: CASSLSDRLGGGYTF. For the CDR3, the DNA is TGCGCCAGCAGCCTATCGGACAGACTTGGGGGCGGCTACACCTTC.

V is TRBV28 and J is TRBJ2-5; D possibly corresponds to TRBD2 (6 bases). Germline V lookup: CDR1 MDHEN, CDR2 SYDVKM. Trimming left V 3 bases short and J 3 bases short, with 17 bases between. This CDR3 spans 16 amino acids. CDR3 amino acids: CASSFHGGTGEETQYF. CDR3 bases: TGTGCCAGCAGTTTCCACGGCGGGACGGGAGAAGAGACCCAGTACTTC. The whole variable domain, filled in from reference TRBV28 and TRBJ2-5, reads DVKVTQSSRYLVKRTGEKVFLECVQDMDHENMFWYRQDPGLGLRLIYFSYDVKMKEKGDIPEGYSVSREKKERFSLILESASTNQTSMYLCASSFHGGTGEETQYFGPGTRLLVL.

V gene TRBV30 combines with J gene TRBJ1-5, with D unclear. CDR1 GTSNPN and CDR2 SVGIG come from the germline V gene (reference sequence). The length of the CDR3 is 13 residues. The germline V and J ends were trimmed by 3 bases and 4 bases, with 10 bases remaining between them. The CDR3 DNA reads TGTGCCTGGAGCCTGGAGTCTAATCAGCCCCAGCATTTT. Amino acids: CAWSLESNQPQHF.

J is TRBJ2-5 and V is TRBV5-1; weak D call: TRBD2 (5 bases). V lost 3 bases and J 0 bases, leaving 15 bases between the germline ends. The CDR3 consists of 16 residues. Germline V gene sequence: CDR1 SGHRS, CDR2 YFSETQ. The CDR3 spells CASSYLFSANQETQYF. For the CDR3, the DNA is TGCGCCAGCAGCTACCTGTTTAGCGCGAACCAAGAGACCCAGTACTTC.

The V call is TRBV27, the J call TRBJ2-7; a weak D match, TRBD1 (6 bases). This CDR3 is built from 13 residues. Trimming cost V 4 bases and J 5 bases, with 12 bases left between them. CDR1 is MNHEY and CDR2 is SMNVEV in the germline V gene (reference sequence). The CDR3 DNA follows: TGTGCCAGCAGTTCCTTCTCAGGGGACGAGCAGTACTTC. This gives the protein CASSSFSGDEQYF.

V gene TRBV18 combines with J gene TRBJ2-5; 9 nucleotides line up with TRBD1. The V gene end was trimmed by 5 bases and the J gene end by 5 bases; junction bases not matched to a gene: 3. Looked up from germline, CDR1 is KGHSH and CDR2 is LQKENI. CDR3 length equals 13 residues. The CDR3 DNA reads as TGTGCCAGCTCAGGACAGGGGCTGGAGACCCAGTACTTC. This sequence encodes CASSGQGLETQYF.

The CDR3 sequence is CASLVSMGARGFGGEEKLFF. DNA of the CDR3: TGTGCCAGCCTCGTTTCGATGGGGGCGAGAGGGTTTGGCGGAGAAGAAAAACTGTTTTTT. The rearrangement joins TRBV6-4 to TRBJ1-4; possibly TRBD1 for D (6 bases). CDR3 length: 20 amino acids. Trimming removed 8 bases from V and 8 bases from J, with 36 bases in between. Germline loops: CDR1 MRHNA, CDR2 SNTAGT.

V gene TRBV7-9 combines with J gene TRBJ2-2; 7 bases are shared with TRBD1. The germline CDR1 and CDR2 sequences are SEHNR and FQNEAQ (reference sequence). CDR3 length: 17 amino acids. The V gene end was trimmed by 4 bases and the J gene end by 3 bases; junction bases not matched to a gene: 11. The CDR3: CASSSSRQGGYTGELFF. In DNA form, the CDR3 reads TGTGCCAGCAGCTCATCCCGCCAAGGGGGCTACACCGGGGAGCTGTTTTTT.

This clone has only a few counts. The chain carries TRBV7-2 and TRBJ2-3; perhaps TRBD2 as D (5 bases). The CDR3 length is 14 residues. Trimming removed 1 base from V and 7 bases from J, with 12 bases in between. Germline values: CDR1 SGHTA, CDR2 FQGNSA. In nucleotides, the CDR3 is TGTGCCAGCAGCTTAGATCCGGGATCATATACGCAGTATTTT. Translation: CASSLDPGSYTQYF.

CDR3 DNA: TGCAGCGTTGGCCGGGAATATAATCAGCCCCAGCATTTT. The encoded protein is CSVGREYNQPQHF. The J gene is TRBJ1-5, the V gene TRBV29-1; D remains unclear. The CDR3 is 13 residues long. The germline V gene encodes CDR1 SQVTM and CDR2 ANQGSEA. Trimming pared 4 bases from V and 4 bases from J, leaving 11 bases between.

There are a few counts of this clone. The chain combines TRBV2 with TRBJ2-1; 9 positions match TRBD2. Germline trimming cut 7 bases from V and 5 bases from J; bases unmatched to any gene: 9. Per the germline V gene, CDR1 is SNHLY and CDR2 is FYNNEI. The CDR3 length is 15 residues. The CDR3 bases are TGTGCCAGCATCGAAGGGACTAGCAGCCACAATGAGCAGTTCTTC. It translates to CASIEGTSSHNEQFF.

The table lists this clone with a few counts. The chain has TRBV21-1 and TRBJ2-7; the table's D gene call, TRBD1, was not cross checked with the DNA. TRBV21-1 is flagged as a pseudogene. This CDR3 contains 14 residues. CDR3 coding DNA: TGTGCCAGCAGCAAAGGGGCAGGGAAGGTCGAGCAGTACGTC. Its protein is CASSKGAGKVEQYV.

This chain joins TRBV5-1 and TRBJ1-2, with TRBD1 identical over 11 bases. The CDR3 extends over 15 amino acids. Germline CDR1 SGHRS, CDR2 YFSETQ. The ends lost 3 bases at V and 4 bases at J; junction bases unmatched: 5. CDR3 bases: TGCGCCAGCAGCTCACCGGGACAGGGGGTCTATGGCTACACCTTC. Its protein is CASSSPGQGVYGYTF.

There are a few counts of this clone. The chain is built from TRBV5-1 and TRBJ2-5; 8 bases align to TRBD2. Near its end, the DNA agrees better with TRBJ2-7, so the J call may be wrong. This CDR3 comprises 15 residues. Germline CDR1 and CDR2: SGHRS and YFSETQ. CDR3 sequence reads: CASSYDLSGGTEQYF. The DNA for the CDR3 is TGCGCCAGCAGCTATGACCTAAGCGGGGGCACCGAGCAGTACTTC.

This clone appeared a single time. The chain links TRBV7-9 to TRBJ2-6; D gene unclear. Trimming removed 5 bases from V and 4 bases from J, with 6 bases in between. The CDR3 is 13 residues long. CDR1 and CDR2 (germline): SEHNR, FQNEAQ (reference sequence). The CDR3 DNA is TGTGCCAGCAGCCCTTCCGGGGCCAACGTCCTGACTTTC. The encoded protein is CASSPSGANVLTF.